This is a list of T cell receptor beta chains from one sample in a study of T cell repertoires in cytomegalovirus infection. TCRdb re-analysed the reads in MiXCR, keeping a single row per CDR3 protein. The data contain about 340,000 distinct CDR3 sequences, almost 30% of them singletons. No antigen has been identified for these receptors. The starting material was cultured PBMCs, obtained from culture after CMV antigen stimulation. All receptors come from a human donor in good health (CMV status not recorded). Some clones in this sample may be carry-over from other donors' samples. The CDR3 runs from the conserved cysteine through the conserved F or W. D genes are given only for firm matches. Clone size is not always given. Where it is, it says once, few, many or a class for expanded clones.

abundance	v_gene	d_gene	j_gene	CDR3aa	CDR3nt
few	TRBV28	TRBD1	TRBJ1-4	CASSSPGGTSEKLFF	TGTGCCAGCAGTTCCCCAGGGGGCACGAGTGAAAAACTGTTTTTT
few	TRBV19	.	TRBJ2-5	CASSIGGPRETQYF	TGTGCCAGTAGTATAGGAGGGCCGAGGGAGACCCAGTACTTC
many	TRBV28	.	TRBJ1-5	CASSLWGASSNQPQHF	TGTGCCAGCAGTTTGTGGGGGGCATCGAGCAATCAGCCCCAGCATTTT
.	TRBV7-9	.	TRBJ2-3	CASSPPTRSTDTQYF	TGTGCCAGCAGCCCCCCGACGAGAAGCACAGATACGCAGTATTTT
few	TRBV19	TRBD1	TRBJ2-7	CASSAGTGGIEQYF	TGTGCCAGTAGCGCCGGGACAGGGGGAATCGAGCAGTACTTC
.	TRBV25-1	.	TRBJ1-5	CASSEFRETYSNQPQHF	TGTGCCAGCAGTGAATTCAGGGAGACTTATAGCAATCAGCCCCAGCATTTT
many	TRBV6-5	.	TRBJ2-1	CASSLGTPQNYQRFF	TGTGCCAGCAGCCTAGGGACTCCCCAAAATTATCAGCGGTTCTTC
.	TRBV7-2	.	TRBJ1-3	CASSYQFGGNGNTIYF	TGTGCCAGCAGCTATCAATTCGGGGGGAATGGAAACACCATATATTTT
.	TRBV29-1	.	TRBJ1-5	CSASGGVGQPQHF	TGCAGCGCTTCAGGTGGAGTCGGTCAGCCCCAGCATTTT
few	TRBV12-3/TRBV12-4	.	TRBJ2-7	CASSGASKFYEQYF	TGTGCCAGCAGTGGTGCTTCCAAATTTTACGAGCAGTACTTC
few	TRBV20-1	TRBD1	TRBJ1-1	CSASWTGGTEAFF	TGCAGTGCTTCCTGGACAGGGGGCACTGAAGCTTTCTTT
.	TRBV5-4	TRBD2	TRBJ2-3	CASSLAGGFDTQYF	TGTGCCAGCAGCTTGGCGGGGGGATTTGATACGCAGTATTTT
.	TRBV6-1	TRBD1	TRBJ1-5	CASSERTGHQPQHF	TGTGCCAGCAGTGAACGGACAGGGCACCAGCCCCAGCATTTT
many	TRBV7-2	TRBD2	TRBJ2-1	CASSLGRGVGRARNEQFF	TGTGCCAGCAGCTTAGGCCGGGGGGTCGGGAGGGCCAGGAATGAGCAGTTCTTC
.	TRBV18	TRBD2	TRBJ2-7	CASSLAGGVPYEQYF	TGTGCCAGCTCGCTTGCGGGGGGGGTCCCCTACGAGCAGTACTTC
.	TRBV29-1	.	TRBJ2-7	CSVPGPGDYEQYF	TGCAGCGTTCCCGGACCGGGTGACTACGAGCAGTACTTC
.	TRBV2	TRBD1	TRBJ1-2	CASSVTGGKGGYTF	TGTGCCAGCAGCGTTACAGGGGGCAAGGGGGGCTACACCTTC
few	TRBV4-1	.	TRBJ1-5	CASSQVSRSNQPQHF	TGCGCCAGCAGCCAAGTATCCAGATCCAATCAGCCCCAGCATTTT
many	TRBV12-5	TRBD1	TRBJ2-1	CASGLISGQTVNEQFF	TGTGCTAGTGGTTTGATATCGGGACAGACCGTCAATGAGCAGTTCTTC
many	TRBV7-8	.	TRBJ2-3	CASSSIVGGDTQYF	TGTGCCAGCAGTAGTATTGTAGGAGGGGATACGCAGTATTTT
.	TRBV6-1	.	TRBJ1-1	CASTRTGKPEAFF	TGTGCCAGCACCAGAACCGGGAAGCCTGAAGCTTTCTTT
many	TRBV7-6	.	TRBJ2-7	CASSLLSGPEQYF	TGTGCCAGCAGCTTACTTTCAGGGCCCGAGCAGTACTTC
few	TRBV12-3/TRBV12-4	.	TRBJ1-2	CASSLPGRTVGYTF	TGTGCCAGCAGCCTTCCGGGACGGACAGTTGGCTACACCTTC
few	TRBV6-1	.	TRBJ2-6	CASSETYRYSGANVLTF	TGTGCCAGCAGTGAAACTTACAGGTACTCTGGGGCCAACGTCCTGACTTTC
.	TRBV6-1	TRBD2	TRBJ2-7	CASSDPLAGQAYEQYF	TGTGCCAGCAGTGACCCACTAGCGGGGCAGGCCTACGAGCAGTACTTC
.	TRBV6-6	TRBD2	TRBJ2-3	CASSLTSGGSTDTQYF	TGTGCCAGCAGTTTGACTAGCGGGGGGTCAACAGATACGCAGTATTTT
.	TRBV20-1	.	TRBJ1-5	CSAREWQPNQPQHF	TGCAGTGCTAGAGAGTGGCAGCCAAATCAGCCCCAGCATTTT
few	TRBV20-1	.	TRBJ2-7	CSASPERVAIYEQYF	TGCAGTGCTAGCCCCGAGCGGGTGGCGATCTACGAGCAGTACTTC
once	TRBV30	.	TRBJ1-5	CAWSVRGSLNQPQHF	TGTGCCTGGAGTGTACGGGGCAGCCTGAATCAGCCCCAGCATTTT
.	TRBV18	TRBD1	TRBJ1-5	CASSRDRAFKQPQHF	TGTGCCAGCTCACGGGACAGGGCTTTCAAACAGCCCCAGCATTTT
.	TRBV3-1	.	TRBJ1-2	CASSHSTGGDGYTF	TGTGCCAGCAGCCACTCGACAGGAGGGGATGGCTACACCTTC
once	TRBV25-1	TRBD1	TRBJ1-2	CASRPGQGDGYTF	TGTGCCAGCAGACCGGGACAGGGGGATGGCTACACCTTC
few	TRBV6-1	TRBD2	TRBJ2-1	CASRLTSGGSYNEQFF	TGTGCCAGCAGGTTGACTAGCGGAGGCTCCTACAATGAGCAGTTCTTC
medium-sized	TRBV14	.	TRBJ2-7	CASSQGRSYEQYF	TGTGCCAGCAGCCAAGGGAGGTCTTACGAGCAGTACTTC
.	TRBV7-8	TRBD1	TRBJ1-5	CASSLGQNSNQPQHF	TGTGCCAGCAGCTTGGGACAGAATAGCAATCAGCCCCAGCATTTT
few	TRBV18	TRBD2	TRBJ2-1	CASSPQGIGLAYSYNEQFF	TGTGCCAGCTCACCACAAGGGATAGGACTAGCGTATTCCTACAATGAGCAGTTCTTC
.	TRBV29-1	.	TRBJ1-1	CSVRDTEAFF	TGCAGCGTTAGGGACACTGAAGCTTTCTTT
.	TRBV2	TRBD1	TRBJ1-5	CAGGQGKFQPQHF	TGTGCCGGGGGACAGGGGAAATTTCAGCCCCAGCATTTT
few	TRBV7-2	.	TRBJ2-7	CASSLVGSVRNEQYF	TGTGCCAGCAGCTTAGTCGGCAGTGTACGGAACGAGCAGTACTTC
once	TRBV27	.	TRBJ1-1	CASSAVGGNTEAFF	TGTGCCAGCAGTGCTGTGGGGGGGAACACTGAAGCTTTCTTT